These T cell receptor beta chains were read from a single sample in a study of blood T cell repertoires in COVID-19. TCRdb keeps only in-frame clones here, not all; method: immunoSEQ multiplex PCR. The data contain about 200,000 clones, about 84% of them singletons. The sample consisted of peripheral blood. The receptors derive from a person between 65 and 79 years old with COVID-19, enrolled during active disease. Each CDR3 is given with its conserved first and last residue. Each record gives: CDR3 length, clone size, V gene, D gene, J gene, CDR3 DNA, CDR3 protein. A D gene is named only where the DNA matches it firmly. Rows give clone size only sometimes, using once, few, many, or a class for an expanded clone.

CDR3 length: 14; clone size: .; V gene: TRBV6-2/TRBV6-3; D gene: TRBD2; J gene: TRBJ2-5; CDR3 DNA: TGTGCCAGCAGCCGTAGCGGGGGACAAGAGACCCAGTACTTC; CDR3 protein: CASSRSGGQETQYF
CDR3 length: 15; clone size: .; V gene: TRBV19; D gene: .; J gene: TRBJ2-3; CDR3 DNA: TGTGCCAGTAGTTCCCGTATAGGGGCGGCGGATACGCAGTATTTT; CDR3 protein: CASSSRIGAADTQYF
CDR3 length: 11; clone size: .; V gene: TRBV18; D gene: .; J gene: TRBJ2-3; CDR3 DNA: TGTGCCAGCTCTCCCTCGGATACGCAGTATTTT; CDR3 protein: CASSPSDTQYF
CDR3 length: 15; clone size: .; V gene: TRBV3-1/TRBV3-2; D gene: TRBD2; J gene: TRBJ2-5; CDR3 DNA: TGTGCCAGCAGCCAAGGGGCGGGGGGAGGAGAGACCCAGTACTTC; CDR3 protein: CASSQGAGGGETQYF
CDR3 length: 16; clone size: .; V gene: TRBV10-3; D gene: TRBD2; J gene: TRBJ2-1; CDR3 DNA: TGTGCCATCAGTGAGACGAAAGCGGGAGTCGTCGATGAGCAGTTCTTC; CDR3 protein: CAISETKAGVVDEQFF
CDR3 length: 16; clone size: .; V gene: TRBV3-1/TRBV3-2; D gene: .; J gene: TRBJ1-3; CDR3 DNA: TGTGCCAGCAGCCAAGGACGGACTAATTTAATCAACACCATATATTTT; CDR3 protein: CASSQGRTNLINTIYF
CDR3 length: 16; clone size: .; V gene: TRBV11-3; D gene: TRBD1; J gene: TRBJ1-5; CDR3 DNA: TGTGCCAGCAGCTTAGGGTGCAGGGGGCGAGTTCAGCCCCAGCATTTT; CDR3 protein: CASSLGCRGRVQPQHF
CDR3 length: 16; clone size: once; V gene: TRBV2; D gene: TRBD2; J gene: TRBJ2-1; CDR3 DNA: TGTGCCAGCGGATCTTTCGGACTAGCGGGCCCCAATGAGCAGTTCTTC; CDR3 protein: CASGSFGLAGPNEQFF
CDR3 length: 17; clone size: .; V gene: TRBV10-3; D gene: TRBD1; J gene: TRBJ2-7; CDR3 DNA: TGTGCCATCAGAGAGTCCGGGACAGGGGGGATAACCTACGAGCAGTACTTC; CDR3 protein: CAIRESGTGGITYEQYF
CDR3 length: 16; clone size: .; V gene: TRBV2; D gene: TRBD2; J gene: TRBJ2-7; CDR3 DNA: TGTGCCAGCAGTGATAAGAGGTGGGAGGGCCTTCTAGAGCAGTACTTC; CDR3 protein: CASSDKRWEGLLEQYF
CDR3 length: 13; clone size: .; V gene: TRBV11-1; D gene: .; J gene: TRBJ2-1; CDR3 DNA: TGTGCCAGCAGCTTAGCCAGAAACAATGAGCAGTTCTTC; CDR3 protein: CASSLARNNEQFF
CDR3 length: 13; clone size: .; V gene: TRBV27; D gene: .; J gene: TRBJ1-4; CDR3 DNA: TGTGCCAGCAGGGACGGGACTCTTGGAAAACTGTTTTTT; CDR3 protein: CASRDGTLGKLFF
CDR3 length: 13; clone size: .; V gene: TRBV6-2/TRBV6-3; D gene: .; J gene: TRBJ2-7; CDR3 DNA: TGTGCCAGCAGTTACCAGGGCCTCTACGAGCAGTACTTC; CDR3 protein: CASSYQGLYEQYF
CDR3 length: 14; clone size: .; V gene: TRBV9; D gene: TRBD1; J gene: TRBJ1-4; CDR3 DNA: TGTGCCAGCAGCGCCGGGACAGGTCATGAAAAACTGTTTTTT; CDR3 protein: CASSAGTGHEKLFF
CDR3 length: 15; clone size: .; V gene: TRBV9; D gene: .; J gene: TRBJ1-6; CDR3 DNA: TGTGCCAGCAGCGCGGTTAGCTCCTATAATTCACCCCTCCACTTT; CDR3 protein: CASSAVSSYNSPLHF
CDR3 length: 13; clone size: .; V gene: TRBV3-1/TRBV3-2; D gene: .; J gene: TRBJ1-3; CDR3 DNA: TGTGCCAGCAGCGGGGGCACTGGAAACACCATATATTTT; CDR3 protein: CASSGGTGNTIYF
CDR3 length: 15; clone size: few; V gene: TRBV7-3; D gene: .; J gene: TRBJ2-1; CDR3 DNA: TGTGCCAGCAGGTCCGGGACAAGCTCCTACAATGAGCAGTTCTTC; CDR3 protein: CASRSGTSSYNEQFF
CDR3 length: 15; clone size: .; V gene: TRBV5-8; D gene: TRBD2; J gene: TRBJ2-3; CDR3 DNA: TGTGCCAGCAGCTTGGGGACTAGCGAAGCAGATACGCAGTATTTT; CDR3 protein: CASSLGTSEADTQYF
CDR3 length: 12; clone size: .; V gene: TRBV28; D gene: .; J gene: TRBJ2-3; CDR3 DNA: TGTGCCAGCAGTTCTGTGGGAGGTACGCAGTATTTT; CDR3 protein: CASSSVGGTQYF
CDR3 length: 15; clone size: .; V gene: TRBV5-4; D gene: .; J gene: TRBJ2-7; CDR3 DNA: TGTGCCAGCAGCTTGACTGACCTGACAGTCTACGAGCAGTACTTC; CDR3 protein: CASSLTDLTVYEQYF
CDR3 length: 15; clone size: few; V gene: TRBV29-1; D gene: .; J gene: TRBJ1-4; CDR3 DNA: TGCAGCGTTGAAGAATCCGGGGGAGTGGGTGAAAAACTGTTTTTT; CDR3 protein: CSVEESGGVGEKLFF
CDR3 length: 13; clone size: .; V gene: TRBV9; D gene: .; J gene: TRBJ1-6; CDR3 DNA: TGTGCCAGCAGCGCGACTACAGGGTACACCCTCCACTTT; CDR3 protein: CASSATTGYTLHF
CDR3 length: 19; clone size: .; V gene: TRBV5-6; D gene: .; J gene: TRBJ1-3; CDR3 DNA: TGTGCCAGCACCGATTCGCATTCGGACAGAGCGTTCTCTGGAAACACCATATATTTT; CDR3 protein: CASTDSHSDRAFSGNTIYF
CDR3 length: 16; clone size: .; V gene: TRBV3-1/TRBV3-2; D gene: TRBD2; J gene: TRBJ2-3; CDR3 DNA: TGTGCCAGCAGCCAACGGACTAGCGGGAAGGGGGATACGCAGTATTTT; CDR3 protein: CASSQRTSGKGDTQYF
CDR3 length: 16; clone size: .; V gene: TRBV6-5; D gene: .; J gene: TRBJ2-7; CDR3 DNA: TGTGCCAGCAGTTACTCCCACCTTGGACAGAACTACGAGCAGTACTTC; CDR3 protein: CASSYSHLGQNYEQYF
CDR3 length: 15; clone size: .; V gene: TRBV2; D gene: TRBD2; J gene: TRBJ2-3; CDR3 DNA: TGTGCCAGCAATGGACTAGCGGGTAGCACAGATACGCAGTATTTT; CDR3 protein: CASNGLAGSTDTQYF
CDR3 length: 13; clone size: .; V gene: TRBV7-3; D gene: .; J gene: TRBJ1-1; CDR3 DNA: TGTGCCAGCAGCTTAAGCCGGGACACTGAAGCTTTCTTT; CDR3 protein: CASSLSRDTEAFF
CDR3 length: 15; clone size: .; V gene: TRBV9; D gene: .; J gene: TRBJ1-2; CDR3 DNA: TGTGCCAGCAGCGCACCGGGACTCCCGACTGATGGCTACACCTTC; CDR3 protein: CASSAPGLPTDGYTF
CDR3 length: 13; clone size: .; V gene: TRBV5-1; D gene: .; J gene: TRBJ1-1; CDR3 DNA: TGCGCCAGCAGCTTGCCAGGGGAAACTGAAGCTTTCTTT; CDR3 protein: CASSLPGETEAFF
CDR3 length: 15; clone size: .; V gene: TRBV6-6; D gene: .; J gene: TRBJ2-7; CDR3 DNA: TGTGCCAGCAGTTACTCGATACAGGGAGGGAACGAGCAGTACTTC; CDR3 protein: CASSYSIQGGNEQYF
CDR3 length: 17; clone size: .; V gene: TRBV10-3; D gene: TRBD2; J gene: TRBJ2-5; CDR3 DNA: TGTGCCATCAGTGAGTACGTTAGCGGGAGTGGGCGAGAGACCCAGTACTTC; CDR3 protein: CAISEYVSGSGRETQYF
CDR3 length: 12; clone size: .; V gene: TRBV5-4; D gene: .; J gene: TRBJ2-3; CDR3 DNA: TGTGCCAGCAGCCGTAGCACAGATACGCAGTATTTT; CDR3 protein: CASSRSTDTQYF
CDR3 length: 16; clone size: .; V gene: TRBV7-6; D gene: TRBD2; J gene: TRBJ2-2; CDR3 DNA: TGTGCCAGCAGCTTAGTGGCGGGAGTAAACACCGGGGAGCTGTTTTTT; CDR3 protein: CASSLVAGVNTGELFF
CDR3 length: 15; clone size: .; V gene: TRBV25-1; D gene: TRBD2; J gene: TRBJ2-5; CDR3 DNA: TGTGCCAGCAGTGAATTTATAGCGGGAAAAGAGACCCAGTACTTC; CDR3 protein: CASSEFIAGKETQYF
CDR3 length: 15; clone size: .; V gene: TRBV5-1; D gene: .; J gene: TRBJ1-2; CDR3 DNA: TGCGCCAGCAGCTTGAGCCGAGACAGCCGAAATGGCTACACCTTC; CDR3 protein: CASSLSRDSRNGYTF
CDR3 length: 14; clone size: .; V gene: TRBV6-1; D gene: .; J gene: TRBJ1-5; CDR3 DNA: TGTGCCAGCAGTGAACGTCCCGGCAATCAGCCCCAGCATTTT; CDR3 protein: CASSERPGNQPQHF
CDR3 length: 13; clone size: .; V gene: TRBV3-1/TRBV3-2; D gene: .; J gene: TRBJ1-5; CDR3 DNA: TGTGCCAGCAGCCAAGGCAGGGATCAGCCCCAGCATTTT; CDR3 protein: CASSQGRDQPQHF